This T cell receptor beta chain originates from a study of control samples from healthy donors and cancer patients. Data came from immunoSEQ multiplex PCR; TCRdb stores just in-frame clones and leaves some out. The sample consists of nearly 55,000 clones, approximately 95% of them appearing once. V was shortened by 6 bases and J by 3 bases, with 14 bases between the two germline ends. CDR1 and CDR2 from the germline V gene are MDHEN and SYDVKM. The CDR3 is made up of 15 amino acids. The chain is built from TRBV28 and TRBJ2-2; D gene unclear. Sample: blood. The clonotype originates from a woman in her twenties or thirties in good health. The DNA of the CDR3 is TGTGCCAGCAGGTCACCGACCGGCTACACCGGGGAGCTGTTTTTT. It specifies CASRSPTGYTGELFF.